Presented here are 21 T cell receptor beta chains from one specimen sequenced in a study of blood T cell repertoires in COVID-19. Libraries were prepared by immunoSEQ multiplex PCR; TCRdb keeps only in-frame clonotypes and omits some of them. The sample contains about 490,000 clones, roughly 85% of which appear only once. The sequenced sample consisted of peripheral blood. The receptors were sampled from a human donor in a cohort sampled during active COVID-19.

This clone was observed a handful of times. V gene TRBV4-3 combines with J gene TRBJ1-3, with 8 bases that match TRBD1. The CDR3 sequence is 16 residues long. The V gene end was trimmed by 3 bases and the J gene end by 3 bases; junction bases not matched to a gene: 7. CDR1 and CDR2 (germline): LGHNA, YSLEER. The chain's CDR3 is CASSQAGQEDGNTIYF. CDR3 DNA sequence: TGCGCCAGCAGCCAGGCGGGACAGGAGGATGGAAACACCATATATTTT.

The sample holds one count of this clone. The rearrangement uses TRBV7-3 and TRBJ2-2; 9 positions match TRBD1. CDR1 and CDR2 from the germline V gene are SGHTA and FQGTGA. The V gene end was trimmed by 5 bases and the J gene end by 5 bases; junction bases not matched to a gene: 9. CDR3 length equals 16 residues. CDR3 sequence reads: CASSRSGTGITGELFF. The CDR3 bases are TGTGCCAGCAGCCGCTCCGGGACAGGGATAACCGGGGAGCTGTTTTTT.

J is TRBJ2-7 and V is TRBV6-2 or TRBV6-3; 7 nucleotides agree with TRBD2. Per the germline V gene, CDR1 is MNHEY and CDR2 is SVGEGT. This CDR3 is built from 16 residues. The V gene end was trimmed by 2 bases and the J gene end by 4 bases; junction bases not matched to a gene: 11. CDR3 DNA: TGTGCCAGCAGTTACGGCCGAGGCGGGAGTAAATACGAGCAGTACTTC. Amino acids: CASSYGRGGSKYEQYF.

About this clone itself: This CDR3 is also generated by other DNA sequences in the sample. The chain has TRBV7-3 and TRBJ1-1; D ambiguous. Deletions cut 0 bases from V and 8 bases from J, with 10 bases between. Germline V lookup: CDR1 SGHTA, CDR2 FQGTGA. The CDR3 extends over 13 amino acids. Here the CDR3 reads CASSLTEGTEAFF. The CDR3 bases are TGTGCCAGCAGCTTAACTGAGGGAACCGAAGCTTTCTTT.

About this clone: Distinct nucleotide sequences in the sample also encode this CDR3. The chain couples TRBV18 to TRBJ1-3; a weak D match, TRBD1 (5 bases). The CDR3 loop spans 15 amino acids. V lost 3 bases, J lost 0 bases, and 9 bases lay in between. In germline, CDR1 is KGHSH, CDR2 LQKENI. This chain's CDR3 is CASSPQGVSGNTIYF. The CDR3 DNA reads TGTGCCAGCTCACCCCAGGGCGTCTCTGGAAACACCATATATTTT.

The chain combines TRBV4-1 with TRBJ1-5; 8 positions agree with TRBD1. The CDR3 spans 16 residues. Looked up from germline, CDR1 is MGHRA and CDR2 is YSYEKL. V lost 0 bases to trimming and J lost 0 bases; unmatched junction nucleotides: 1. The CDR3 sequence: CASSQEDRDSNQPQHF. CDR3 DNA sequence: TGCGCCAGCAGCCAAGAGGACAGGGATAGCAATCAGCCCCAGCATTTT.

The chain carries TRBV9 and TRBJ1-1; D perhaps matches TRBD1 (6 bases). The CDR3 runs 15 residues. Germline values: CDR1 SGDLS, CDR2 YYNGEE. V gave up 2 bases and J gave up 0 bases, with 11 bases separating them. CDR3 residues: CASSVWTDMNTEAFF. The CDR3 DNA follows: TGTGCCAGCAGCGTCTGGACAGACATGAACACTGAAGCTTTCTTT. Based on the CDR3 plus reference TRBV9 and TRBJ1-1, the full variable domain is DSGVTQTPKHLITATGQRVTLRCSPRSGDLSVYWYQQSLDQGLQFLIQYYNGEERAKGNILERFSAQQFPDLHSELNLSSLELGDSALYFCASSVWTDMNTEAFFGQGTRLTVV.

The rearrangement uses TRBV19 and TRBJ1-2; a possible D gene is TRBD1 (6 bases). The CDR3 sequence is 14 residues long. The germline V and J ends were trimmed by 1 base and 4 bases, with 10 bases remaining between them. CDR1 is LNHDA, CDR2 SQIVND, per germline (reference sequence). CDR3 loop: CASSIVPRGYGYTF. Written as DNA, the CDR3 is TGTGCCAGTAGTATAGTTCCCAGGGGCTATGGCTACACCTTC.

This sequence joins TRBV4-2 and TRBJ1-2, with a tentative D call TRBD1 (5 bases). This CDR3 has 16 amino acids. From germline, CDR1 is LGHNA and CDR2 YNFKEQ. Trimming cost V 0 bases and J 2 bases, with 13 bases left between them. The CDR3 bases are TGTGCCAGCAGCCAAGATCAGGGCCTAACCAACTATGGCTACACCTTC. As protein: CASSQDQGLTNYGYTF.

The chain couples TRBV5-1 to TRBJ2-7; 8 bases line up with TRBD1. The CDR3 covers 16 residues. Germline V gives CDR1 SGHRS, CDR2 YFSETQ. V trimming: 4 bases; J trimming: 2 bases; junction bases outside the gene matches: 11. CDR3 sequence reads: CASSPAQGTGTYEQYF. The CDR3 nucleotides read TGCGCCAGCAGCCCCGCCCAAGGGACAGGAACCTACGAGCAGTACTTC.

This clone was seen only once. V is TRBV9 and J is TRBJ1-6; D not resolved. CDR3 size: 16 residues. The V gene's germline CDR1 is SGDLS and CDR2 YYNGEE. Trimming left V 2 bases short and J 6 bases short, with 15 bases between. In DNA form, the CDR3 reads TGTGCCAGCAGCGTGGAACCCAGGCTTTTTAATTCACCCCTCCACTTT. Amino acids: CASSVEPRLFNSPLHF.

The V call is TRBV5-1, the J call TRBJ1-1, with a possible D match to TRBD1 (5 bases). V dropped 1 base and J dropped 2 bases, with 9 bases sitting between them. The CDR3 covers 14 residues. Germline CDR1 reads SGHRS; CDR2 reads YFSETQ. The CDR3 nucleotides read TGCGCCAGCAGCTTGATCCAGGGAAACACTGAAGCTTTCTTT. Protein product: CASSLIQGNTEAFF.

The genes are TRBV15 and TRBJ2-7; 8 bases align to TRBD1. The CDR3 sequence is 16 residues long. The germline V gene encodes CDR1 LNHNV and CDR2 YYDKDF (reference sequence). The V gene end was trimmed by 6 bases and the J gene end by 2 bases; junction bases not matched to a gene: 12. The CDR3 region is CATRKLGGQVTYEQYF. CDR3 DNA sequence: TGTGCCACCAGGAAGTTGGGGGGACAGGTGACCTACGAGCAGTACTTC.

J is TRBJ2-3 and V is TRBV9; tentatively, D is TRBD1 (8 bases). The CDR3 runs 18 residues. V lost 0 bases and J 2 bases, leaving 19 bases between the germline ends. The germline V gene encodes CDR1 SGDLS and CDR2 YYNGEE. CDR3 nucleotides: TGTGCCAGCAGCGTAGGCGGGGGAAGGACAGGGACCACAGATACGCAGTATTTT. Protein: CASSVGGGRTGTTDTQYF.

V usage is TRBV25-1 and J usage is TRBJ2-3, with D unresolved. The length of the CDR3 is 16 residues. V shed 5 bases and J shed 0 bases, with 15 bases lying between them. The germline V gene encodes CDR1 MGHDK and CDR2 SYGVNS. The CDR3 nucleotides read TGTGCCAGCAGTCCCGCACGAGGTTCTAGCACAGATACGCAGTATTTT. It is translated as CASSPARGSSTDTQYF.

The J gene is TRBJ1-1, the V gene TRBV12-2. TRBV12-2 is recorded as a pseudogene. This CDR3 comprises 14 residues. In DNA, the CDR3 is TGTGCAAGTCGCCCGGAGGGCGGGTGCACTGAAGCTTTCTTT. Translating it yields CASRPEGGCTEAFF.

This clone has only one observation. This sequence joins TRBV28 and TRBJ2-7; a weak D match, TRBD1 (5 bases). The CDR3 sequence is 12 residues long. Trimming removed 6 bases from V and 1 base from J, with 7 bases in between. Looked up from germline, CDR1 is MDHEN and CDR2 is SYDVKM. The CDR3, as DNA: TGTGCCAGCAGACCAGGGTCCTACGAGCAGTACTTC. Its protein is CASRPGSYEQYF.

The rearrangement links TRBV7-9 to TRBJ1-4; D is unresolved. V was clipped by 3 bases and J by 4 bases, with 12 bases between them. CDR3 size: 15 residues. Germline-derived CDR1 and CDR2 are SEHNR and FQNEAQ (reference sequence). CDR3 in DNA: TGTGCCAGCAGCTTGGCGACCGGGATTAATGAAAAACTGTTTTTT. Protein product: CASSLATGINEKLFF.

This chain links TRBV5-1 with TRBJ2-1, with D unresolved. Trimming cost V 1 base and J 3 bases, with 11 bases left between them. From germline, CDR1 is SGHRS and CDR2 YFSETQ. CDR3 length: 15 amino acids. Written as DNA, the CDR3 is TGCGCCAGCAGCTTGAACCTAGACGGCTACAATGAGCAGTTCTTC. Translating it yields CASSLNLDGYNEQFF. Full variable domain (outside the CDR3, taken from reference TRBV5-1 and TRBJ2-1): KAGVTQTPRYLIKTRGQQVTLSCSPISGHRSVSWYQQTPGQGLQFLFEYFSETQRNKGNFPGRFSGRQFSNSRSEMNVSTLELGDSALYLCASSLNLDGYNEQFFGPGTRLTVL.

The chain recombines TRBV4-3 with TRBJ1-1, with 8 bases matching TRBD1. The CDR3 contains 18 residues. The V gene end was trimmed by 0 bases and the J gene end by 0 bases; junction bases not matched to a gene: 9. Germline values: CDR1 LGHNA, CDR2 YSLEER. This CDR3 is CASSQDSQGAGVNTEAFF. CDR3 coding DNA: TGCGCCAGCAGCCAAGATTCGCAGGGGGCGGGAGTGAACACTGAAGCTTTCTTT.

Here the CDR3 reads CASLLRVQETQYF. The CDR3 DNA reads as TGTGCCAGTTTACTTCGGGTCCAAGAGACCCAGTACTTC. The V gene is TRBV6-5, the J gene TRBJ2-5, with D uncertain. The CDR3 extends over 13 amino acids. Germline CDR1 reads MNHEY; CDR2 reads SVGAGI. Trimming removed 9 bases from V and 1 base from J, with 12 bases in between.